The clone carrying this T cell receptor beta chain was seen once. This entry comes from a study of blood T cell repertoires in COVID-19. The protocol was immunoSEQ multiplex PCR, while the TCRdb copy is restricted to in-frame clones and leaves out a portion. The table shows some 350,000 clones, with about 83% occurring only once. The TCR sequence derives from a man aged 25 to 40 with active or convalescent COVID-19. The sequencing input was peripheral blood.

Here the CDR3 reads CAWSPNLGQIINTQYF. The DNA of the CDR3 is TGTGCCTGGAGTCCTAATCTTGGACAGATAATAAATACGCAGTATTTT. The chain combines TRBV30 with TRBJ2-3; a possible D gene is TRBD1 (6 bases). CDR1 is GTSNPN, CDR2 SVGIG, per germline (reference sequence). The CDR3 runs to 16 residues. Trimming cost V 2 bases and J 7 bases, with 22 bases left between them. Filled out from reference TRBV30 and TRBJ2-3, the complete variable domain reads SQTIHQWPATLVQPVGSPLSLECTVEGTSNPNLYWYRQAAGRGLQLLFYSVGIGQISSEVPQNLSASRPQDRQFILSSKKLLLSDSGFYLCAWSPNLGQIINTQYFGPGTRLTVL.